This passage covers 26 T cell receptor beta chains from one sample sequenced in a study of control samples from healthy donors and cancer patients. Using immunoSEQ multiplex PCR, the repertoire was profiled, and TCRdb retains in-frame clones only, with some absent. The sample has about 100,000 clones, about 91% seen once. Sequenced material: blood. The receptors stem from a man aged 25 to 45 in good health.

This sequence joins TRBV19 and TRBJ2-3, with 14 bases identical to TRBD2. Germline values: CDR1 LNHDA, CDR2 SQIVND (reference sequence). CDR3 length: 16 residues. J gave up 5 bases and V 5 bases, and 6 bases lay outside the gene matches. In nucleotides, the CDR3 is TGTGCCAGTAGTGGAGGACTAGCGGGAGGCGTAGATACGCAGTATTTT. It specifies CASSGGLAGGVDTQYF.

The chain is built from TRBV6-1 and TRBJ2-7; D is unresolved. With 3 bases removed from V and 3 bases from J, the gap between germline ends came to 24 bases. The CDR3 extends over 18 amino acids. CDR1 MNHNS and CDR2 SASEGT come from the germline V gene. CDR3 in DNA: TGTGCCAGCAGTGAGAATCCCGGTCACGGCCCAGTGGTCTACGAGCAGTACTTC. It specifies CASSENPGHGPVVYEQYF.

V and J are TRBV6-2 or TRBV6-3 and TRBJ2-7, with D perhaps matching TRBD1 or TRBD2 (5 bases each). V shed 5 bases and J shed 0 bases, with 11 bases lying between them. The CDR3 is 14 amino acids. Germline CDR1 reads MNHEY; CDR2 reads SVGEGT. CDR3 sequence: CASSPVGDSYEQYF. Here the CDR3 DNA reads TGTGCCAGCAGTCCCGTGGGGGACTCCTACGAGCAGTACTTC.

The V gene is TRBV7-3, the J gene TRBJ2-5, with D tentatively TRBD2 (6 bases). Trimming shortened V by 5 bases and J by 5 bases, and 18 bases separated the two germline ends. The CDR3 has 15 residues. CDR1 is SGHTA and CDR2 is FQGTGA in the germline V gene. In DNA, the CDR3 is TGTGCCAGCAGCCTCCTGGGCGGCCGGGGGGAGACCCAGTACTTC. This encodes CASSLLGGRGETQYF.

This chain links TRBV6-1 with TRBJ2-1; 7 bases map to TRBD2. Per germline, CDR1 MNHNS and CDR2 SASEGT. V was pared by 0 bases and J by 7 bases, with 6 bases of the junction left unmatched. The CDR3 extends over 15 amino acids. The CDR3 here is CASSEAGGRYNEQFF. CDR3 bases: TGTGCCAGCAGTGAAGCGGGCGGGAGATATAATGAGCAGTTCTTC.

The CDR3 is CAWMRGRSGNTIYF. The CDR3 DNA sequence: TGTGCCTGGATGAGAGGACGCTCTGGAAACACCATATATTTT. The V and J genes are TRBV30 and TRBJ1-3; no clear D. The CDR3 spans 14 residues. V shed 4 bases and J shed 0 bases, with 10 bases lying between them. Looked up from germline, CDR1 is GTSNPN and CDR2 is SVGIG (reference sequence).

The CDR3 reads CASSPQGDSYEQYF. For the CDR3, the DNA is TGTGCCAGTAGTCCGCAGGGGGACTCCTACGAGCAGTACTTC. The chain carries TRBV19 and TRBJ2-7, with 7 bases that match TRBD1. The CDR3 is 14 amino acids. Trimming cost V 5 bases and J 0 bases; bases outside gene matches: 4. Germline values: CDR1 LNHDA, CDR2 SQIVND (reference sequence).

The CDR3: CARSSIAGGTYEQYF. CDR3 sequence (DNA): TGTGCCAGAAGTTCGATCGCGGGTGGGACCTACGAGCAGTACTTC. The V and J genes are TRBV5-3 and TRBJ2-7; TRBD2 might be the D (5 bases). TRBV5-3 is an ORF; its function is uncertain. V lost 5 bases to trimming and J lost 2 bases, with 17 bases between them. The CDR3 has 15 residues.

The J gene is TRBJ2-7, the V gene TRBV19; maybe TRBD2 (5 bases). This CDR3 region has 14 residues. Per germline, CDR1 LNHDA and CDR2 SQIVND (reference sequence). V shed 4 bases and J shed 0 bases, with 10 bases lying between them. CDR3 amino acids: CASSTSRDSYEQYF. The CDR3 region has the DNA TGTGCCAGTAGTACGTCCCGGGACTCCTACGAGCAGTACTTC.

The V call is TRBV19, the J call TRBJ2-5; perhaps TRBD2 as D (5 bases). The CDR3 has 14 amino acids. Trimming took off 3 bases at V and 5 bases at J, with 13 bases between the two ends. Germline V gene data show CDR1 as LNHDA and CDR2 as SQIVND (reference sequence). The CDR3 region has the DNA TGTGCCAGTAGTATTGTGGGAGTTCAGGAGACCCAGTACTTC. Amino acids: CASSIVGVQETQYF.

V usage is TRBV11-3 and J usage is TRBJ1-1; D perhaps matches TRBD1 (6 bases). The CDR3 runs to 14 residues. Germline V lookup: CDR1 SGHNT, CDR2 YENEEA. The V and J ends lost 4 bases and 11 bases respectively, with 20 bases between them. The CDR3 sequence is CASSSPDRTERAFF. Here the CDR3 DNA reads TGTGCCAGCAGCTCACCCGACAGGACCGAGCGGGCTTTCTTT.

This chain joins TRBV30 and TRBJ1-1; no clear D. Trimming pared 4 bases from V and 0 bases from J, leaving 9 bases between. Germline values: CDR1 GTSNPN, CDR2 SVGIG (reference sequence). The CDR3 covers 13 residues. The CDR3 loop is CAWMAGVNTEAFF. The DNA of the CDR3 is TGTGCCTGGATGGCAGGTGTGAACACTGAAGCTTTCTTT.

The chain recombines TRBV18 with TRBJ1-2, with D tentatively TRBD1 (6 bases). The CDR3 is 13 amino acids. Trimming took off 6 bases at V and 8 bases at J, with 16 bases between the two ends. The germline V gene encodes CDR1 KGHSH and CDR2 LQKENI. DNA for the CDR3: TGTGCCAGCTCTGAGACAGGACTGGAAGGCTACACCTTC. This translates into CASSETGLEGYTF.

The chain uses TRBV7-6 and TRBJ2-7; D possibly corresponds to TRBD1 (5 bases). Germline V lookup: CDR1 SGHVS, CDR2 FNYEAQ. This CDR3 has 11 residues. V was pared by 2 bases and J by 6 bases, with 5 bases between. The CDR3 spells CASSLRGEQYF. As DNA, the CDR3 is TGTGCCAGCAGCTTAAGGGGCGAGCAGTACTTC. Together with reference TRBV7-6 and TRBJ2-7, the CDR3 gives the full variable domain: GAGVSQSPRYKVTKRGQDVALRCDPISGHVSLYWYRQALGQGPEFLTYFNYEAQQDKSGLPNDRFSAERPEGSISTLTIQRTEQRDSAMYRCASSLRGEQYFGPGTRLTVT.

The V gene is TRBV6-2 or TRBV6-3, the J gene TRBJ1-1; maybe TRBD1 (6 bases). V was trimmed by 6 bases and J by 2 bases, leaving 16 bases between them. The germline gives CDR1 MNHEY, CDR2 SVGEGT. The CDR3 consists of 15 residues. CDR3 in amino acids: CASSLLRGINTEAFF. The DNA for the CDR3 is TGTGCCAGCAGCCTTCTCAGGGGTATAAACACTGAAGCTTTCTTT.

The gene calls are TRBV2 and TRBJ1-2; no clear D gene. The germline V gene has CDR1 SNHLY and CDR2 FYNNEI. CDR3 size: 12 residues. V was pared by 7 bases and J by 6 bases, with 12 bases between. For the CDR3, the DNA is TGTGCCAGCACAGTCACCACTAATGGCTACACCTTC. This encodes CASTVTTNGYTF.

This chain connects TRBV30 to TRBJ1-5; D is unclear. The ends were cut back, 2 bases at V and 9 bases at J, with 14 bases in the middle. Per the germline V gene, CDR1 is GTSNPN and CDR2 is SVGIG (reference sequence). The CDR3 loop spans 13 amino acids. This chain's CDR3 is CAWSTLEKGPQHF. The CDR3 nucleotides read TGTGCCTGGAGTACGTTGGAAAAGGGGCCCCAGCATTTT.

V is TRBV24-1 and J is TRBJ2-3; D remains ambiguous. With 6 bases removed from V and 5 bases from J, the gap between germline ends came to 11 bases. The CDR3 has 13 amino acids. CDR1 is KGHDR and CDR2 is SFDVKD in the germline V gene. CDR3 protein: CATSRAARDTQYF. The CDR3 DNA reads as TGTGCCACCAGTCGGGCAGCAAGAGATACGCAGTATTTT.

The genes are TRBV9 and TRBJ2-7; D call uncertain. CDR3 length: 15 amino acids. CDR1 and CDR2 (germline): SGDLS, YYNGEE. V lost 1 base and J lost 0, with 11 bases in between. The CDR3 DNA reads as TGTGCCAGCAGCGTAACCGGCGGAAGCTCCTACGAGCAGTACTTC. It encodes CASSVTGGSSYEQYF. The whole variable domain, filled in from reference TRBV9 and TRBJ2-7, reads DSGVTQTPKHLITATGQRVTLRCSPRSGDLSVYWYQQSLDQGLQFLIQYYNGEERAKGNILERFSAQQFPDLHSELNLSSLELGDSALYFCASSVTGGSSYEQYFGPGTRLTVT.

In its sample, this clone was seen once. In nucleotides, the CDR3 is TGTGCCAGCAGCGGGCGAGGGACGAGGGGGCAGTACAATGAGCAGTTCTTC. It encodes CASSGRGTRGQYNEQFF. The chain couples TRBV7-3 to TRBJ2-1; 7 bases align to TRBD1. Germline loops: CDR1 SGHTA, CDR2 FQGTGA. The CDR3 length is 17 residues. With V trimmed by 5 bases and J by 4 bases, 14 bases remained unmatched.

This chain links TRBV12-3 or TRBV12-4 with TRBJ1-1; no definite D call. Deletions cut 6 bases from V and 1 base from J, with 9 bases between. The CDR3 has 13 residues. CDR3 residues: CASSHSGNTEAFF. DNA for the CDR3: TGTGCCAGCAGCCACAGCGGGAACACTGAAGCTTTCTTT.

The rearrangement uses TRBV7-9 and TRBJ1-2, with D possibly TRBD1 on 6 matching bases. CDR1 is SEHNR and CDR2 is FQNEAQ in the germline V gene (reference sequence). V lost 1 base and J lost 2, with 8 bases in between. This CDR3 is 14 amino acids long. The CDR3 DNA follows: TGTGCCAGCAGCTTAGAGGGGACAAACTATGGCTACACCTTC. Its protein is CASSLEGTNYGYTF.

This sequence joins TRBV7-9 and TRBJ1-1; D call uncertain. Germline V CDR1 and CDR2: SEHNR, FQNEAQ (reference sequence). Trimming removed 2 bases from V and 4 bases from J, with 5 bases in between. The CDR3 is 12 amino acids. CDR3 bases: TGTGCCAGCAGCTTAAGGCGCACTGAAGCTTTCTTT. It translates to CASSLRRTEAFF.

In this sample, this clone turned up a few times. The chain carries TRBV15 and TRBJ1-5, with 10 nucleotides matching TRBD1. Germline V gene data show CDR1 as LNHNV and CDR2 as YYDKDF (reference sequence). The CDR3 covers 20 residues. V shed 1 base, J shed 0 bases, and the junction held 12 bases outside the gene matches. Here the CDR3 DNA reads TGTGCCACCAGCAGAGCTAGCGGAGGACAGGGGGGATATAGCAATCAGCCCCAGCATTTT. Residues: CATSRASGGQGGYSNQPQHF.

The V and J genes are TRBV5-8 and TRBJ2-1; TRBD1 might be the D (6 bases). The CDR3 runs to 17 residues. CDR1 SGHTS and CDR2 YDEGEE come from the germline V gene. Deletions cut 1 base from V and 0 bases from J, with 14 bases between. CDR3 amino acids: CASSLMGAGISYNEQFF. The CDR3 region has the DNA TGTGCCAGCAGCTTGATGGGGGCCGGCATCTCCTACAATGAGCAGTTCTTC. Complete variable domain (other parts from reference TRBV5-8 and TRBJ2-1): EAGVTQSPTHLIKTRGQQATLRCSPISGHTSVYWYQQALGLGLQFLLWYDEGEERNRGNFPPRFSGRQFPNYSSELNVNALELEDSALYLCASSLMGAGISYNEQFFGPGTRLTVL.

V is TRBV27 and J is TRBJ2-3; TRBD1 agrees at 8 bases. Looked up from germline, CDR1 is MNHEY and CDR2 is SMNVEV (reference sequence). This CDR3 comprises 14 residues. Trimming took 2 bases from V and 3 from J; bases not matched to a gene: 1. The CDR3 nucleotides are TGTGCCAGCAGTTTACAGGGGGCGACAGATACGCAGTATTTT. It translates to CASSLQGATDTQYF.